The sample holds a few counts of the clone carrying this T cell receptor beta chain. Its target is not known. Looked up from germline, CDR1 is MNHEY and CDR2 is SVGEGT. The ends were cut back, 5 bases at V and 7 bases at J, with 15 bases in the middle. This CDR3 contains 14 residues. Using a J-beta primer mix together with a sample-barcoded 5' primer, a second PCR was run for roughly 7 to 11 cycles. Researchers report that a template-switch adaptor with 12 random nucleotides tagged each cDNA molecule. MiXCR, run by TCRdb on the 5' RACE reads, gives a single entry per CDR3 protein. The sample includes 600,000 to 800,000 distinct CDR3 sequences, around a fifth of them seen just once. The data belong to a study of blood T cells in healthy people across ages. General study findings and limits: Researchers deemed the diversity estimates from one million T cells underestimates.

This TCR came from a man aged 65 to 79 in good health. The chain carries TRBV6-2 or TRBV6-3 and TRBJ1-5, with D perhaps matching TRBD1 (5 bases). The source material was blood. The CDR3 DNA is TGTGCCAGCAGTGCTATTCAGGGAACCCAGCCCCAGCATTTT. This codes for CASSAIQGTQPQHF.